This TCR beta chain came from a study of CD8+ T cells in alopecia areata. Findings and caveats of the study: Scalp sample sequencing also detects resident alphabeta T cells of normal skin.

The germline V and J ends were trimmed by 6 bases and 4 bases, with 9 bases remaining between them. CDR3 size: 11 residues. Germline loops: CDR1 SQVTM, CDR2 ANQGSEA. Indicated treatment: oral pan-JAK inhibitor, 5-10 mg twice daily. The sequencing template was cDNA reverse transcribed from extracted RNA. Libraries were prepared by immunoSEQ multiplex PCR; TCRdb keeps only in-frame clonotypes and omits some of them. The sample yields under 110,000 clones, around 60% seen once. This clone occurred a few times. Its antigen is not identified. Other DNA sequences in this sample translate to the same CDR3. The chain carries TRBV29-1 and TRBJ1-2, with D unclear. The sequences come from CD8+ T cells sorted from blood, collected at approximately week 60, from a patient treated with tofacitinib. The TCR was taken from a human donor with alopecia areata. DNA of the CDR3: TGCAGCGTGCGGCAGACCTATGGCTACACCTTC. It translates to CSVRQTYGYTF.